The 8 T cell receptor beta chains below were found in one sample sequenced in a study of Graves' ophthalmopathy and Graves' hyperthyroidism. Beta-chain TCR CDR3 regions were amplified from RNA transcripts. HTBI primers served in a first-round RT-PCR, which a second-round multiplex PCR followed. TCRdb re-called the multiplex PCR reads with MiXCR, one entry per CDR3 protein. The top ten hold 9.1% of the sample, which has some 210,000 distinct CDR3 sequences, roughly 29% seen once. The sample comprised peripheral blood. Every receptor here comes from a man over 45 with Graves' ophthalmopathy.

There are many counts of this clonotype. The J gene is TRBJ2-5, the V gene TRBV6-1, with D perhaps being TRBD1 or TRBD2 (5 bases each). The V end was cut by 6 bases, the J end by 1 base, with 18 bases between. The CDR3 has 16 amino acids. CDR1 MNHNS and CDR2 SASEGT come from the germline V gene. Written as DNA, the CDR3 is TGTGCCAGCAGGAGAAGAGGGGCTGGGGCCCAAGAGACCCAGTACTTC. It translates to CASRRRGAGAQETQYF.

The V call is TRBV6-2 or TRBV6-3, the J call TRBJ2-7; D unclear. This CDR3 spans 14 amino acids. Germline V gene sequence: CDR1 MNHEY, CDR2 SVGEGT. V dropped 0 bases and J dropped 2 bases, with 8 bases sitting between them. CDR3 region: CASSYSLATYEQYF. CDR3 coding DNA: TGTGCCAGCAGTTACTCGCTCGCAACCTACGAGCAGTACTTC.

CDR3 sequence: CASSSPPGQGNTGELFF. In nucleotides, the CDR3 is TGTGCCAGCAGTTCGCCTCCGGGACAGGGGAACACCGGGGAGCTGTTTTTT. This chain connects TRBV6-5 to TRBJ2-2; TRBD1 agrees at 9 bases. V was pared by 4 bases and J by 1 base, with 7 bases of the junction left unmatched. Germline V lookup: CDR1 MNHEY, CDR2 SVGAGI. The CDR3 runs to 17 residues.

This clonotype was found many times. The chain uses TRBV29-1 and TRBJ2-4; TRBD2 aligns across 16 bases. Germline CDR1 reads SQVTM; CDR2 reads ANQGSEA. V lost 4 bases to trimming and J lost 1 base; unmatched junction nucleotides: 4. The CDR3 length is 17 residues. The CDR3 loop reads CSVVGLAGGPAKNIQYF. CDR3 coding DNA: TGCAGCGTTGTGGGACTAGCGGGAGGGCCGGCCAAAAACATTCAGTACTTC.

This clonotype was recorded many times. V is TRBV4-3 and J is TRBJ2-5; no definite D call. Germline assignment: CDR1 LGHNA and CDR2 YSLEER. The CDR3 is 13 residues long. Trimming stripped 1 base from V and 4 bases from J, with 7 bases between. CDR3 DNA: TGCGCCAGCAGCCAAGTTTACGGAGAGACCCAGTACTTC. As protein: CASSQVYGETQYF.

In its sample, this clonotype was seen many times. The CDR3: CASSQGGGNYGYTF. The CDR3 DNA follows: TGCGCCAGCAGCCAAGGAGGAGGGAACTATGGCTACACCTTC. The rearrangement links TRBV4-1 to TRBJ1-2, with unresolved D. The CDR3 sequence is 14 residues long. CDR1 is MGHRA, CDR2 YSYEKL, per germline. The V end was cut by 1 base, the J end by 2 bases, with 8 bases between.

This clonotype came up many times. The rearrangement joins TRBV12-3 or TRBV12-4 to TRBJ2-7, with 9 bases fitting TRBD2. V lost 7 bases and J lost 6; bases outside the gene matches: 10. CDR3 size: 14 residues. The CDR3 nucleotides read TGTGCCAGCAATCGCGGGAGGGCCGGTCCCGAGCAGTACTTC. It specifies CASNRGRAGPEQYF.

In DNA form, the CDR3 reads TGTGCCAGCCAGGAGTGGACTTACGGCACTGAAGCTTTCTTT. Translated, it gives CASQEWTYGTEAFF. V gene TRBV6-1 combines with J gene TRBJ1-1, with D unresolved. Germline CDR1 MNHNS, CDR2 SASEGT. V dropped 8 bases and J dropped 4 bases, with 17 bases sitting between them. There are 14 residues in the CDR3.